The present T cell receptor beta chain was sequenced within a study of response to subunit inactivated influenza vaccine. Points from the study as a whole: After each seasonal influenza vaccination, few new T cells are recruited, the authors suggested.

CDR1 DFQATT and CDR2 SNEGSKA come from the germline V gene (reference sequence). This CDR3 contains 14 residues. Trimming took off 5 bases at V and 7 bases at J, with 18 bases between the two ends. TCRdb re-derived calls from the RT-PCR reads in MiXCR, one entry per CDR3 protein. The sample includes around 580,000 distinct CDR3 sequences, around 11% of them seen just once. This clonotype appeared a few times. Its antigen is unidentified. The V call is TRBV20-1, the J call TRBJ2-1, with D perhaps matching TRBD1 (6 bases). The clonotype comes from a man in his fifties or sixties who received an inactivated influenza vaccine. The sequences come from PBMCs from blood, collected on the day of vaccination. The CDR3 DNA reads TGCAGTGCTGTGTGGCAGGGGATGTGGAATGAGCAGTTCTTC. This sequence encodes CSAVWQGMWNEQFF.